A single TCR beta chain is shown here with its context. The record originates from a study of shared T cell receptors in the human thymus. Germline CDR1 reads SNHLY; CDR2 reads FYNNEI. V lost 4 bases and J lost 5; bases outside the gene matches: 13. This CDR3 has 17 residues. Assay: immunoSEQ multiplex PCR; the TCRdb copy retains only in-frame clones and omits some. The data contain about 710,000 clones, about 90% of them singletons. Separately, the same data were catalogued under a study of human thymus T cells. That study reports: Resections were taken during corrective heart surgery, and the thymus tissue came from these. Unrelated individuals had highly overlapping thymic repertoires, as reported in related research.

What was sequenced was thymocytes. This chain joins TRBV2 and TRBJ1-5; 8 nucleotides align to TRBD1. The sequence was collected from a boy in the first two years of life with a congenital heart defect. CDR3 nucleotides: TGTGCCAGCAGTGGGGGTACGCTGGACAGGGCCCATCAGCCCCAGCATTTT. It encodes CASSGGTLDRAHQPQHF.